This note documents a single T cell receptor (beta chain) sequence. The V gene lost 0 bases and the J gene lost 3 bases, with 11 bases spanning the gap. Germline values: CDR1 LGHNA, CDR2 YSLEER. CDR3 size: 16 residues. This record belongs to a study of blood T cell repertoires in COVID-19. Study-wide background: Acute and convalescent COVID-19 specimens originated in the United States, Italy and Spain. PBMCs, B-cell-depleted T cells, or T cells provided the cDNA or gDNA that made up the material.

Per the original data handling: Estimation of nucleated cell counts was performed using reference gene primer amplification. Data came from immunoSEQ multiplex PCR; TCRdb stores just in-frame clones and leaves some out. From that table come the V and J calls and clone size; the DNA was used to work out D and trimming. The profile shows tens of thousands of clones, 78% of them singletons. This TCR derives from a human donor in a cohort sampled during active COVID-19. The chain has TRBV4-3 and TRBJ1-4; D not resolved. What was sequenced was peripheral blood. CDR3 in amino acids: CASSQDLNPANEKLFF. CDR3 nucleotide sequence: TGCGCCAGCAGCCAAGATCTCAACCCAGCTAATGAAAAACTGTTTTTT.